What follows is one T cell receptor (beta chain) and its context. This entry belongs to a study of blood T cell repertoires in COVID-19. Across the study: Samples of COVID-19 (acute and convalescent) were obtained from the United States, Italy and Spain.

This CDR3 region has 14 residues. J was trimmed by 5 bases and V by 8 bases; bases with no gene match: 9. The germline gives CDR1 SEHNR, CDR2 FQNEAQ (reference sequence). Assay: immunoSEQ multiplex PCR; the TCRdb copy retains only in-frame clones and omits some. The table has some 220,000 clones, approximately 86% seen once. The sample was peripheral blood. This receptor was obtained from a human donor in a cohort sampled during active COVID-19. V is TRBV7-9 and J is TRBJ2-1, with TRBD1 identical over 7 bases. Here the CDR3 reads CASRSGTADNEQFF. DNA of the CDR3: TGTGCCAGCCGTTCCGGGACAGCAGACAATGAGCAGTTCTTC.